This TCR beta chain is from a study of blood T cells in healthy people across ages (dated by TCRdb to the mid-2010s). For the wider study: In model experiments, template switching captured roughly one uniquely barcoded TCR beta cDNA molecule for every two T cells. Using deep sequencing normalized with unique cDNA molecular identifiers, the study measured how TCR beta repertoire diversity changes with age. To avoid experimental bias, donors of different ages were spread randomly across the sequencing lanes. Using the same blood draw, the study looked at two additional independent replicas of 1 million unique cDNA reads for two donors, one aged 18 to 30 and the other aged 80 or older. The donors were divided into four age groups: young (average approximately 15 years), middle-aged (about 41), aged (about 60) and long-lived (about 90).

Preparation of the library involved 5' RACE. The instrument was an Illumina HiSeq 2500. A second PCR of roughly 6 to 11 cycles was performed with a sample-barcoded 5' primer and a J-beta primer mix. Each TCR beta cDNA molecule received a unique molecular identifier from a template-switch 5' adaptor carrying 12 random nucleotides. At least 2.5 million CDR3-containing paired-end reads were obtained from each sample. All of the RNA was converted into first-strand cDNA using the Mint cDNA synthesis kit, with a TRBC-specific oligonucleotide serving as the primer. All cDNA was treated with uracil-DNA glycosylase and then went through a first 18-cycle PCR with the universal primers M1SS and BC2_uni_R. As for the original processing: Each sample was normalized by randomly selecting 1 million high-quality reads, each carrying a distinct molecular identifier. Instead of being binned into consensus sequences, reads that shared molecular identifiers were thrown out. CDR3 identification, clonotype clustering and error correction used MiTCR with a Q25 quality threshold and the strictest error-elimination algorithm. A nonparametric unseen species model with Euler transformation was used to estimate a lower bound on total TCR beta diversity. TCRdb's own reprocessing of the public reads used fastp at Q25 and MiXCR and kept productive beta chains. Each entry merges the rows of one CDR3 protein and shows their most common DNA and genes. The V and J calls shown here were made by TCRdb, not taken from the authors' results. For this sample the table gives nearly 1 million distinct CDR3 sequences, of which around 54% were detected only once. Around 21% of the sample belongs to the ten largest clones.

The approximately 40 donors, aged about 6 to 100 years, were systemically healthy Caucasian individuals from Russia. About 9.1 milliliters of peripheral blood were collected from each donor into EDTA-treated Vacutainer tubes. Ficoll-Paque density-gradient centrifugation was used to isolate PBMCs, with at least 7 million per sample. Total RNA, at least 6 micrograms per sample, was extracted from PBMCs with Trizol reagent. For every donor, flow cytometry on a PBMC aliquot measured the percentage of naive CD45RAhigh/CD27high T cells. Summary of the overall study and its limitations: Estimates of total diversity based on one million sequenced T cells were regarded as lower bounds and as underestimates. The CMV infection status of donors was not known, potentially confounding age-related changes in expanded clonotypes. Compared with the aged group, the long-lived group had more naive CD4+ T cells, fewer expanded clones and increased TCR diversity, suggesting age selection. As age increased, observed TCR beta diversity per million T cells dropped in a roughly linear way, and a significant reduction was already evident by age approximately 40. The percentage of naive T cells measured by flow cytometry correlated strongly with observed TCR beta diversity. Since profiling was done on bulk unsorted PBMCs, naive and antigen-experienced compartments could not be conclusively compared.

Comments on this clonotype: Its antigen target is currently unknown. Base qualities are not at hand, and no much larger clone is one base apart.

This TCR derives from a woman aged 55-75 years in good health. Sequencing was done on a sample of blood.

The CDR3 here reads CSTRGGSGQGTYEQYF. The nucleotides read TGCAGCACCCGAGGGGGATCGGGACAGGGTACCTACGAGCAGTACTTC. The receptor chain draws on TRBV29-1 and TRBJ2-7, with 9 bases in between that match TRBD1. Trimming leaves V shorter by 8 bases and J shorter by 2 bases, with the junction holding 16 bases beyond the gene matches. CDR1 and CDR2 (SQVTM, ANQGSEA) derive from the germline V gene. The CDR3 has 16 amino acids, counting the end cysteine and phenylalanine. Only the CDR3 DNA is retained, 48 bases long and in frame from the first base.